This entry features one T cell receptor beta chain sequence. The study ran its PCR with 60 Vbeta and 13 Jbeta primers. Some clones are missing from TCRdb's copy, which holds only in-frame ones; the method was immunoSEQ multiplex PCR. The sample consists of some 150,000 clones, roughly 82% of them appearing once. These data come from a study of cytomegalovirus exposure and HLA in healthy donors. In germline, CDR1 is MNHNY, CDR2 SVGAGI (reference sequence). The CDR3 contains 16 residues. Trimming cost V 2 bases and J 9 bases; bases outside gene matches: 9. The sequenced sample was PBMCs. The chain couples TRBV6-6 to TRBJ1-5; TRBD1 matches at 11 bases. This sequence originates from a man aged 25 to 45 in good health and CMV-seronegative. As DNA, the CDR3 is TGTGCCAGCAGTTACGAAGGGACAGGGGGTACCTGGCCCCAGCATTTT. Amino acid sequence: CASSYEGTGGTWPQHF.